This TCR beta chain was sequenced during a study of OX40 agonist ivuxolimab in advanced cancers. Study-level information: Patients in the trial were receiving intravenous ivuxolimab every 2 weeks, at doses of 0.01 to 10 mg/kg. Aged roughly 20 to 85 with a mean of about 60 years, they were 75% to 85% male.

Profiled with immunoSEQ multiplex PCR; TCRdb holds only in-frame clones, not every one. The sample shows 100,000 to 150,000 clones, about 93% of them seen only once. V shed 0 bases, J shed 8 bases, and the junction held 6 bases outside the gene matches. From germline, CDR1 is SGDLS and CDR2 YYNGEE. The CDR3 is 15 amino acids. The V and J genes are TRBV9 and TRBJ1-2; 11 bases align to TRBD1. The specimen comprised CD4+ or CD8+ T cells sorted from blood, sampled in a trial of the OX40 agonist ivuxolimab. This TCR came from an adult with an advanced solid tumor such as melanoma, head and neck, liver or kidney cancer. The CDR3 reads CASSVEDRGLRGYTF. In nucleotides, the CDR3 is TGTGCCAGCAGCGTAGAGGACAGGGGGCTGAGGGGCTACACCTTC. Full variable domain (outside the CDR3, taken from reference TRBV9 and TRBJ1-2): DSGVTQTPKHLITATGQRVTLRCSPRSGDLSVYWYQQSLDQGLQFLIQYYNGEERAKGNILERFSAQQFPDLHSELNLSSLELGDSALYFCASSVEDRGLRGYTFGSGTRLTVV.